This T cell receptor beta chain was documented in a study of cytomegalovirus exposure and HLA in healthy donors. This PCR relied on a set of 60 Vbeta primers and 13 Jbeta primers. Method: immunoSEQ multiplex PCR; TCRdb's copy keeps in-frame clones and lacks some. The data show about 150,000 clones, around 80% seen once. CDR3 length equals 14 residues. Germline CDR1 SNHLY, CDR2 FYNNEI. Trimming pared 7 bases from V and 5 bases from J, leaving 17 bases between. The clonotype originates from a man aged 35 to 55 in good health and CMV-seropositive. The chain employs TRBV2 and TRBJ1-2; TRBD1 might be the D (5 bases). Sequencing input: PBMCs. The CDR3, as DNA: TGTGCCAGCACCAGAAGCGGGACCCGTTATGGCTACACCTTC. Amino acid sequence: CASTRSGTRYGYTF.